This T cell receptor (beta chain) was observed in a study of T cell responses to AZD1222 COVID-19 vaccine. Study-level findings and limits: Per reports, nearly half of all spike-specific TCRs target regions that are unmutated in variants. Spike-specific TCR breadth and depth grew following two AZD1222 doses. It should be noted that donors were predominantly white British and more often female, and clonal diversity was possibly underestimated. AZD1222 recipients seropositive at baseline numbered only 5 or 6.

A few counts support this clone. Its antigen is currently unknown. V was pared by 0 bases and J by 8 bases, with 6 bases between. CDR1 is SGHDT and CDR2 is YYEEEE in the germline V gene. The CDR3 is 12 residues long. Assay used: immunoSEQ multiplex PCR; TCRdb lists only in-frame clones, some missing. Of 110,000 or so clones listed, about 86% were seen once; the top ten hold roughly 15%. Sequenced here: peripheral blood, sampled 28 days after the second AZD1222 dose. The chain has TRBV5-6 and TRBJ2-1; D not resolved. The clonotype comes from an adult who received the AZD1222 COVID-19 vaccine. The CDR3 DNA reads as TGTGCCAGCAGCTTGGGAGGTTATGAGCAGTTCTTC. Protein product: CASSLGGYEQFF.